The sequence of this T cell receptor (beta chain) was determined in a study of T cell clonality in common variable immunodeficiency. The table lists this clone with many counts. The DNA ends 3 residues before the CDR3 does, and the rest of the CDR3 is filled in from the germline J gene. Profiling relied on immunoSEQ multiplex PCR, and the TCRdb table lists in-frame clones only, not all of them. Recorded here are 40,000 to 65,000 clones, none singletons. The germline V gene has CDR1 LNHDA and CDR2 SQIVND (reference sequence). This CDR3 is 15 amino acids long. The V end was cut by 8 bases, the J end by 0 bases, with 15 bases between.

The TCR originated in a person between 18 and 75 years old in good health. Sequenced: peripheral blood mononuclear cells. The chain employs TRBV19 and TRBJ2-3; tentative D call: TRBD2 (6 bases). The CDR3: CASSLGAGSTDTQYF. The covered CDR3 bases are TGTGCCAGTTCCTTGGGAGCGGGTAGCACAGATACG. The entire variable domain, with the rest obtained from reference TRBV19 and TRBJ2-3, is as follows: DGGITQSPKYLFRKEGQNVTLSCEQNLNHDAMYWYRQDPGQGLRLIYYSQIVNDFQKGDIAEGYSVSREKKESFPLTVTSAQKNPTAFYLCASSLGAGSTDTQYFGPGTRLTVL.